This T cell receptor (beta chain) was documented in a study of T cells in Graves' hyperthyroidism and ophthalmopathy (dated by TCRdb to between 2018 and 2021). Regarding the complete study: Peripheral blood samples were taken at initial diagnosis, before any treatment was given. In addition, the study compared T-cell repertoires in thyroid tissue and in blood from five to seven Graves' hyperthyroidism patients. For training and testing, the 100 or so patients in the discovery cohort were randomly divided in a 7:3 ratio. TCR V-J signatures able to tell the groups apart were searched for in a discovery cohort of approximately 95 patients, of whom around 43 had Graves' ophthalmopathy and roughly 59 had stable Graves' hyperthyroidism. Whether ophthalmopathy could be predicted prospectively was tested in an independent validation cohort made up of about 20 hyperthyroidism patients plus 17 patients who later progressed to ophthalmopathy. Following sampling, methimazole starting at 30 mg daily was given to hyperthyroidism patients, and high-dose intravenous methylprednisolone was given to ophthalmopathy patients. According to the paper, TCR Vbeta CDR3 sequencing was carried out on approximately 140 peripheral blood samples, which came from under 50 ophthalmopathy, some 73 hyperthyroidism and about 17 progressor patients.

The TCR beta CDR3 regions were amplified from the RNA transcripts. The first round of RT-PCR for the TCR CDR3 was performed with the HTBI primer set and the Qiagen OneStep RT-PCR kit. Libraries were constructed in a second round of multiplex PCR, after which size selection and purification were performed. The libraries were sequenced on an Illumina HiSeq2000 using paired-end 100 bp reads. The authors processed their data as follows. SOAPnuke was used to process the raw data, removing reads that contained adapters or uncalled bases, had a mean Phred below 15, or lacked an exact match to the constant primer or identifier. COPE v1.2.5 was used to merge high-quality paired reads, and clonotypes were defined as unique nucleotide sequences. Clonotypes were aligned to IMGT TRBV, TRBD and TRBJ reference segments using MiTCR v1.1. Only V-J combinations with frequency above 0.0001, covering about 99% of repertoires, were analysed. A TCS score was defined as the ratio of F50 (clonal expansion) to E x V (chaos), with BLOSUM62-based TCRdist applied between CDR3 peptides within each V-J. Welch's t-statistics and random forest reduced around 510 V-J features to 10 to 15, which were used in a naive Bayes classifier (R e1071). TCRdb redid the processing of the public reads, applying fastp at Q25 and MiXCR, and retained in-frame beta chains. CDR3 protein sequences are deduplicated, and each keeps its most common genes and DNA. The V and J calls reflect TCRdb's pipeline rather than the authors' work. The sample table records more than 550,000 distinct CDR3 sequences; approximately 15% of these occur just once. The top ten clonotypes cover about a sixth of the sample.

This clonotype was counted a few times. The antigen it binds to is not known. Within one base of it there is no much larger clone, and no base qualities were kept. CDR1 MNHNS and CDR2 SASEGT were looked up in the germline V gene. The CDR3 runs 17 amino acids, cysteine and phenylalanine included. CDR3 DNA only is kept here, 51 bases in frame from base 1. Trimming removed 5 bases from V and 4 bases from J; the gene matches leave 15 bases unexplained. A patient counted as having stable Graves' hyperthyroidism if no progression to ophthalmopathy occurred over 18 months of follow-up. Hyperthyroidism patients were newly diagnosed, with disease duration under 2 months, and aged 18 to 65 years. Any patient with an uncontrolled infection, another autoimmune disease, pregnancy or lactation was excluded. Diagnoses were based on clinical symptoms, serum thyroxine and TRAb, thyroid ultrasound and orbital computed tomography. PBMCs were isolated from around 10 ml of fresh peripheral blood by Ficoll-Paque density gradient centrifugation. Total RNA was extracted using Trizol reagent, and RNA quality was assessed on an Agilent 2100 Bioanalyzer.

Broader findings and caveats from the paper: In cross-validation, a model built on a 13 V-J signature told ophthalmopathy apart from stable hyperthyroidism with approximately 90% sensitivity and about 81% specificity, and in testing the same model reached 80%/75%. Sample size was not statistically predetermined, and blinding of investigators to group allocation was not performed. In validation, the model predicted progression to ophthalmopathy a median of about 5.9 months before onset, with over 55% sensitivity and almost 75% specificity. Blood samples also contained most of the expanded thyroid clonotypes (frequency above 0.001), which suggests that blood repertoires may reflect thyroid immune responses.

Sequenced material: blood. The receptor comes from a man in his forties or fifties with Graves' hyperthyroidism. The sequence links TRBV6-1 to TRBJ2-7; 9 central nucleotides agree with TRBD2. DNA sequence: TGTGCCAGCAGTCCGGCCGGTAGCGGGAGTAATTTTTACGAGCAGTACTTC. The translation is CASSPAGSGSNFYEQYF.